Presented here are 19 T cell receptor beta chains from one specimen sequenced in a study of blood T cells in healthy people across ages. A second PCR, run for about 6 to 11 cycles, used a sample-barcoded 5' primer plus a J-beta primer mix. MiXCR, run by TCRdb on the 5' RACE reads, gives a single entry per CDR3 protein. The sample includes around 690,000 distinct CDR3 sequences, approximately 59% seen only once; the top ten take more than 35%. Material for sequencing was blood. These TCRs come from a man between 60 and 70 years old in good health.

This clonotype was detected only a few times. The rearrangement links TRBV29-1 to TRBJ1-2, with TRBD1 as a possible D gene (5 bases). Germline CDR1 SQVTM, CDR2 ANQGSEA. V gave up 4 bases and J gave up 4 bases, with 13 bases separating them. The CDR3 has 13 amino acids. CDR3 bases: TGCAGCGTTGCCCAGACAGCTTTCTATGGCTACACCTTC. This encodes CSVAQTAFYGYTF. Full variable domain (missing parts from reference TRBV29-1 and TRBJ1-2): SAVISQKPSRDICQRGTSLTIQCQVDSQVTMMFWYRQQPGQSLTLIATANQGSEATYESGFVIDKFPISRPNLTFSTLTVSNMSPEDSSIYLCSVAQTAFYGYTFGSGTRLTVV.

The sample holds a few counts of this clonotype. This chain uses TRBV5-1 with TRBJ2-3, with no clear D. This CDR3 contains 15 residues. The V end lost 4 bases, the J end lost 0 bases, and 12 bases lay between the germline ends. Germline lookup yields CDR1 SGHRS and CDR2 YFSETQ. CDR3 residues: CASSPDPTSTDTQYF. The CDR3 DNA is TGCGCCAGCAGCCCCGATCCGACAAGCACAGATACGCAGTATTTT.

The chain recombines TRBV4-1 with TRBJ2-7; tentatively, D is TRBD2 (6 bases). The V and J ends lost 0 bases and 3 bases respectively, with 9 bases between them. This CDR3 region has 14 residues. CDR1 is MGHRA, CDR2 YSYEKL, per germline. The CDR3 DNA reads TGCGCCAGCAGCCAAGATATGGGGGGCTACGAGCAGTACTTC. Its translation: CASSQDMGGYEQYF.

Only a few counts were recorded for this clonotype. The rearrangement uses TRBV6-5 and TRBJ2-5; D is unclear. V was shortened by 2 bases and J by 0 bases, with 4 bases between the two germline ends. The CDR3 extends over 13 amino acids. Germline CDR1 MNHEY, CDR2 SVGAGI. CDR3 bases: TGTGCCAGCAGTTACGACTACCAAGAGACCCAGTACTTC. Translation: CASSYDYQETQYF.

This clonotype turned up a few times. V usage is TRBV25-1 and J usage is TRBJ2-4; D not certain. TRBJ2-5 matches the DNA end more closely, so the J call is doubtful. There are 13 residues in the CDR3. CDR1 MGHDK and CDR2 SYGVNS come from the germline V gene. CDR3 nucleotides: TGTGCCAGCAGTGACTCGACCCCGCCGACCCAGTACTTC. The encoded protein is CASSDSTPPTQYF.

This clonotype was recorded a few times. This chain uses TRBV20-1 with TRBJ2-7, with 9 bases matching TRBD2. Germline assignment: CDR1 DFQATT and CDR2 SNEGSKA (reference sequence). V gave up 2 bases and J gave up 0 bases; unmatched junction bases: 2. The CDR3 extends over 14 amino acids. The CDR3, as DNA: TGCAGTGCTAGAAGCGGGGGGCCCTCCTACGAGCAGTACTTC. Translation: CSARSGGPSYEQYF.

This clonotype was seen a few times. V is TRBV27 and J is TRBJ2-5, with 14 bases that match TRBD2. Germline V gene sequence: CDR1 MNHEY, CDR2 SMNVEV (reference sequence). The J segment lost 1 base and the V segment lost 4 bases, leaving 2 bases of the junction unmatched. This CDR3 is 16 amino acids long. CDR3 sequence: CASSWTSGGSQETQYF. Written as DNA, the CDR3 is TGTGCCAGCAGTTGGACTAGCGGGGGGTCCCAAGAGACCCAGTACTTC.

This chain joins TRBV10-2 and TRBJ2-7; D may be TRBD2 (6 bases). Judging by the DNA end, TRBJ2-5 fits better; the J call may be wrong. Germline V CDR1 and CDR2: WSHSY, SAAADI. CDR3 size: 13 residues. The chain's CDR3 is CASRDSGPETQYF. The CDR3 coding sequence is TGCGCCAGCCGGGACTCAGGTCCAGAGACCCAGTACTTC.

The chain has TRBV6-6 and TRBJ2-3, with D possibly matching TRBD1 (5 bases). The CDR3 loop spans 14 amino acids. CDR1 is MNHNY and CDR2 is SVGAGI in the germline V gene (reference sequence). With 5 bases removed from V and 4 bases from J, the gap between germline ends came to 13 bases. The CDR3 loop is CASSDQGRADTQYF. The CDR3 nucleotides are TGTGCCAGCAGTGACCAGGGTCGCGCAGATACGCAGTATTTT.

The V gene is TRBV2, the J gene TRBJ2-1; TRBD2 matches 7 bases. The CDR3 runs 14 residues. The junction had 5 bases not matched to a gene; V was cut back by 0 bases and J by 9 bases. Germline V gives CDR1 SNHLY, CDR2 FYNNEI. The CDR3 DNA follows: TGTGCCAGCAGTGAAGCGCGGCGGGGGAGTGAGCAGTTCTTC. Encoded protein: CASSEARRGSEQFF.

The V gene is TRBV25-1, the J gene TRBJ2-7, with D possibly TRBD2 on 5 matching bases. Per the germline V gene, CDR1 is MGHDK and CDR2 is SYGVNS. The CDR3 is 14 amino acids. V dropped 5 bases and J dropped 2 bases, with 13 bases sitting between them. The CDR3 DNA is TGTGCCAGCAGTAGGCTAGCCGGTACCTACGAGCAGTACTTC. Translated: CASSRLAGTYEQYF.

CDR3 coding DNA: TGTGCCAGCAGCACCGGGACTGCCCGGGAGACCCAGTACTTC. It translates to CASSTGTARETQYF. The rearrangement joins TRBV9 to TRBJ2-5; D may be TRBD2 (6 bases). The CDR3 has 14 amino acids. Between the trimmed V and J ends, which lost 4 bases and 5 bases, there was a span of 15 bases. Germline CDR1 and CDR2: SGDLS and YYNGEE.

The chain uses TRBV12-3 or TRBV12-4 and TRBJ2-5; 7 bases are a match to TRBD2. After removal of 3 bases from V and 7 bases from J, the junction contained 11 bases not matched to a gene. The CDR3 runs 15 residues. In DNA form, the CDR3 reads TGTGCCAGCAGTTTCGGGGGGTCGGACGGCGGGACCCAGTACTTC. Translated, it gives CASSFGGSDGGTQYF.

This clonotype was counted a few times. The chain links TRBV12-3 or TRBV12-4 to TRBJ1-5; D possibly corresponds to TRBD1 (5 bases). V lost 3 bases to trimming and J lost 2 bases, with 8 bases between them. The CDR3 extends over 14 amino acids. The CDR3 loop is CASSFGAGNQPQHF. CDR3 nucleotide sequence: TGTGCCAGCAGTTTTGGGGCTGGCAATCAGCCCCAGCATTTT.

J is TRBJ1-1 and V is TRBV20-1; D remains ambiguous. Germline V CDR1 and CDR2: DFQATT, SNEGSKA (reference sequence). V lost 6 bases and J 0 bases, leaving 11 bases between the germline ends. The length of the CDR3 is 13 residues. CDR3 DNA sequence: TGCAGTGCCCCAGGTCCTGTGAACACTGAAGCTTTCTTT. The encoded protein is CSAPGPVNTEAFF.

The rearrangement joins TRBV12-5 to TRBJ2-3; a weak D match, TRBD2 (5 bases). The CDR3 is 11 amino acids. V lost 5 bases and J 7 bases, leaving 7 bases between the germline ends. Germline CDR1 and CDR2: LGHNT and FRNRAP. The CDR3: CASGTGNTQYF. CDR3 DNA sequence: TGTGCTAGTGGTACCGGGAATACGCAGTATTTT. The complete variable domain, with remaining parts taken from reference TRBV12-5 and TRBJ2-3, reads DARVTQTPRHKVTEMGQEVTMRCQPILGHNTVFWYRQTMMQGLELLAYFRNRAPLDDSGMPKDRFSAEMPDATLATLKIQPSEPRDSAVYFCASGTGNTQYFGPGTRLTVL.

J is TRBJ2-5 and V is TRBV5-6; no reliable D call. Germline CDR1 and CDR2: SGHDT and YYEEEE. V dropped 2 bases and J dropped 5 bases, with 10 bases sitting between them. The CDR3 extends over 13 amino acids. The CDR3 sequence: CASSLPSRETQYF. The CDR3 DNA sequence: TGTGCCAGCAGCTTACCGTCTAGGGAGACCCAGTACTTC.

The chain is built from TRBV7-6 and TRBJ2-1, with TRBD1 as a possible D gene (6 bases). Trimming removed 5 bases from V and 8 bases from J, with 19 bases in between. CDR3 size: 15 residues. Germline V gives CDR1 SGHVS, CDR2 FNYEAQ. As DNA, the CDR3 is TGTGCCAGCAGCCGCACTCCGGACAGTCTGGATGAGCAGTTCTTC. Amino acid sequence: CASSRTPDSLDEQFF.

The V and J genes are TRBV7-2 and TRBJ2-5; weak D call: TRBD2 (6 bases). Per the germline V gene, CDR1 is SGHTA and CDR2 is FQGNSA. The CDR3 runs 15 residues. The V end was cut by 5 bases, the J end by 5 bases, with 18 bases between. CDR3 sequence (DNA): TGTGCCAGCAGCCCCCTAGGGACTGGGTGGGAGACCCAGTACTTC. It specifies CASSPLGTGWETQYF.